This T cell receptor beta chain appears in the sequencing data of a study of tumor-infiltrating lymphocytes in primary liver carcinoma. Unsorted whole blood supplied the RNA, and germline DNA was extracted too. Germline CDR1 SEHNR, CDR2 FQNEAQ (reference sequence). The CDR3 totals 18 residues. V shed 5 bases and J 2 bases; nucleotides not matched to a gene: 14. This clonotype was observed a few times. Constant-region priming of around 500 ng total RNA yielded TCR beta cDNA. Employing slightly modified ARM-PCR, three nested multiplex PCR rounds were run, and these gave rise to the TCR beta libraries. Rounds one and two of PCR, each of around 11 cycles, were primed with TRBV1-TRBV30 forward primers and a C-beta reverse primer. TCRdb redid the calling of the multiplex PCR reads with MiXCR, one entry per CDR3 protein. The table lists about 350,000 distinct CDR3 sequences, almost 65% of them singletons.

The clonotype was recovered from a man between 35 and 55 years old with primary liver carcinoma and hepatitis B virus infection. Sequencing was done on a sample of peripheral blood. The chain employs TRBV7-9 and TRBJ2-3; 9 bases are shared with TRBD2. The DNA for the CDR3 is TGTGCCAGCAGCCACCCGGCTAGCGGGACGCCTCCCACAGATACGCAGTATTTT. It yields the protein CASSHPASGTPPTDTQYF.